This T cell receptor (beta chain) is drawn from a study of regulatory T cells in long-lasting Graves disease (dated by TCRdb to the early 2020s). Concerning the study at large: Patients with newly diagnosed Graves' disease had been on antithyroid drugs for under 3 months. Peripheral blood TCR sequencing and RNA sequencing compared persistent Graves' disease patients with newly diagnosed Graves' disease patients. The study was registered as a clinical trial and conducted in China. A total of 33 samples underwent TCR sequencing, from roughly 13 patients with persistent Graves' disease and around 20 patients with newly diagnosed Graves' disease. Overall results and qualifications from the work: Only the TCR beta chain was sequenced and analyzed. Persistent patients shared more public clonotypes among themselves (around 2,500) than newly diagnosed patients did (approximately 970). Preferential use of TRBV28, TRBJ1-2 and TRBJ2-5 was observed in persistent disease, whereas TRBV20-1 and TRBJ2-1 were favored in newly diagnosed disease. The small sample size was acknowledged by the authors as a limitation that may reduce accuracy. Lower TCR Shannon entropy and fewer highly expanded clones were observed in persistent Graves' disease patients than in newly diagnosed patients, which suggested clonal expansion. Peripheral blood alone was examined, since thyroid tissue, which constituted the primary lesion, could not be accessed.

From a lookup of the germline V gene (reference sequence), CDR1 and CDR2 are SSHAT and FNYEAQ. From its cysteine to its phenylalanine, the CDR3 spans 12 amino acids. Only the CDR3 DNA is retained, 36 bases long and in frame from the first base. Libraries came from multiplex PCR. Sequencer: Illumina HiSeq 4000. To build TCR beta libraries, CDR3 regions were amplified by Arm-PCR using iRepertoire HTBI primers. Before sequencing, the PCR products went through gel purification. The paper's data handling went like this. Gene usage analysis of CDR3 amino acid clonotypes relied on the roughly 60 TRBV and about 13 TRBJ segments identified across samples. COPE and FqMerger were used to merge the filtered high-quality paired reads into contigs. Contigs were aligned with BLAST to IMGT TRBV, TRBD and TRBJ reference genes, and CDR3 was defined per IMGT. Highly expanded clones were defined as clonotypes with a frequency above 0.1%. Shannon entropy served as the measure of repertoire diversity, while the Gini coefficient captured V-J evenness. A clonotype was considered public if more than one individual shared it. The raw public data were reprocessed by TCRdb itself: fastp quality trimming at Q25, MiXCR clonotype calling, in-frame beta chains only. For every CDR3 protein sequence, its rows merge into one entry that carries the most common genes and DNA. TCRdb, not the authors, supplied the V and J calls. This sample lists fewer than 650,000 distinct CDR3 sequences; around 16% were detected once. Approximately 12% of the sample belongs to the ten largest clones.

The time point label of this sample denotes: newly diagnosed GD, antithyroid drugs for less than 3 months. RNA was extracted from PBMCs in TRIzol for both TCR sequencing and RNA sequencing. The diagnosis of Graves' disease followed American Thyroid Association guidelines. The patients came from an endocrinology department in Xi'an, China. Each patient gave around 9 milliliters of peripheral blood, collected in an EDTA anticoagulant tube. PBMCs were isolated by Ficoll Paque Plus density gradient separation without further T cell sorting. An Agilent 2100 Bioanalyzer and agarose gel were used to check RNA quality, and a NanoDrop 2000 was used to measure RNA concentration. Remarks on this clonotype: It has no known antigen specificity. One end of the junction fails to match germline, which may point to a read error.

Separately, the same data were catalogued under a study of T cells in Graves' hyperthyroidism and ophthalmopathy. The second paper further reports: Graves' hyperthyroidism was defined as stable when no progression to ophthalmopathy occurred over 18 months of follow-up. The hyperthyroidism patients were between 18 and 65 years old and newly diagnosed, with a disease duration of less than 2 months. The study excluded patients with uncontrolled infections, other autoimmune diseases, pregnancy or lactation. Diagnoses relied on clinical symptoms, serum thyroxine and TRAb, thyroid ultrasound and orbital computed tomography. A first-round RT-PCR of the TCR CDR3 used the HTBI primer set with the Qiagen OneStep RT-PCR kit. Most expanded thyroid clonotypes (frequency above 0.001) were also detected in blood, a finding suggesting that blood repertoires may reflect thyroid immune responses. In cross-validation, a model built on a 13 V-J signature told ophthalmopathy apart from stable hyperthyroidism with approximately 90% sensitivity and around 83% specificity, and in testing the same model reached 80%/75%. During validation, the model predicted progression to ophthalmopathy a median of approximately 7 months ahead of onset, with more than 55% sensitivity and around 73% specificity. To identify distinguishing TCR V-J signatures, a discovery cohort of 100 patients was used, comprising 43 with Graves' ophthalmopathy and 57 with stable Graves' hyperthyroidism. Prospective prediction of ophthalmopathy was tested in an independent validation cohort of 18 to 20 hyperthyroidism patients and 17 patients who later progressed to ophthalmopathy. The 100 discovery patients were divided at random into training and test sets in a 7:3 ratio. In addition, the study compared T-cell repertoires in thyroid tissue and in blood from six Graves' hyperthyroidism patients. Following sampling, methimazole starting at 30 mg daily was given to hyperthyroidism patients, and high-dose intravenous methylprednisolone was given to ophthalmopathy patients. The libraries were constructed in a second round of multiplex PCR and then size-selected and purified. Sequencing of the libraries was done on an Illumina HiSeq2000 using paired-end 100 bp reads. SOAPnuke was used to process the raw data, throwing out any read that contained adapters or uncalled bases, had a mean Phred below 15, or lacked an exact constant-primer or identifier match. High-quality paired reads were merged using COPE v1.2.5, and each unique nucleotide sequence was defined as a clonotype. MiTCR v1.1 was used to align the clonotypes against IMGT TRBV, TRBD and TRBJ reference segments. Only V-J combinations with frequency above 0.0001, covering 99.2% of repertoires, were analysed. The TCS score was defined as F50 (clonal expansion) divided by E x V (chaos), with BLOSUM62-based TCRdist calculated between CDR3 peptides within each V-J. Welch's t-statistics and random forest reduced 500 to 550 V-J features to fewer than 15, which were used in a naive Bayes classifier (R e1071). Sample size was not statistically predetermined, and investigators were not blinded to group allocation. The paper reports TCR Vbeta CDR3 sequencing of 130 to 150 peripheral blood samples: approximately 41 ophthalmopathy, about 75 hyperthyroidism and around 17 progressor patients.

The receptor comes from a man younger than 35 with Graves disease. Donor details come from another sample of the same person, matched by shared clones. The chain couples TRBV7-7 to TRBJ1-1, with no D gene named confidently. The sample was peripheral blood mononuclear cells (PBMCs), taken at new diagnosis, from a patient treated with antithyroid drugs. The sequence in DNA is TGTGCTAGCAGCCCACTTGGTCAAGAAGCTTTCTTT. This translates into CASSPLGQEAFF.